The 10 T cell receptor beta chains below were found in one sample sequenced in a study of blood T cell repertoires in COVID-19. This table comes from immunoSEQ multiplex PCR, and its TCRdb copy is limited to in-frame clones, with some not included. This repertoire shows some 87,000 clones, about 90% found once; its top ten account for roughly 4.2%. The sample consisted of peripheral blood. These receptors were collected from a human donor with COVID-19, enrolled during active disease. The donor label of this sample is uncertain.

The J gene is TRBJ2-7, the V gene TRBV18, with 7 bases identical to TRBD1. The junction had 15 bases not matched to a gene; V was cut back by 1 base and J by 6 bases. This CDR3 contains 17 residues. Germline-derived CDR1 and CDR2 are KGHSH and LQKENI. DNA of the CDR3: TGTGCCAGCTCACCACAGCGTACCGGAGAAGGGGGCGGCGAGCAGTACTTC. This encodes CASSPQRTGEGGGEQYF.

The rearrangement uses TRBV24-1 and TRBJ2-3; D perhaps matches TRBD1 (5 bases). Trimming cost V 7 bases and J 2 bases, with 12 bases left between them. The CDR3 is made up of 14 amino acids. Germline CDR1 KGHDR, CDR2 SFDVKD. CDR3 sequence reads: CATRDTRYTDTQYF. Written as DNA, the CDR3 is TGTGCCACCAGGGACACCCGGTACACAGATACGCAGTATTTT.

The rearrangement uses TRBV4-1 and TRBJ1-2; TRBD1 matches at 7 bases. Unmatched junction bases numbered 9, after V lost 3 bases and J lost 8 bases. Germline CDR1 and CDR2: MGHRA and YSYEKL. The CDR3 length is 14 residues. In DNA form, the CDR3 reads TGCGCCAGCAGCCAGTTCTTAGGGGGCTTCGGCTACACCTTC. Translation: CASSQFLGGFGYTF.

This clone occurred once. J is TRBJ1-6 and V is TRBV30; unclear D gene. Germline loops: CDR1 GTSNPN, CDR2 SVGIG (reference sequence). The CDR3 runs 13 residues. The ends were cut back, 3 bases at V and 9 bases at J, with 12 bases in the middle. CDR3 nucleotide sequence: TGTGCCTGGAGCCCTGTGAGTGGTTCACCCCTCCACTTT. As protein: CAWSPVSGSPLHF.

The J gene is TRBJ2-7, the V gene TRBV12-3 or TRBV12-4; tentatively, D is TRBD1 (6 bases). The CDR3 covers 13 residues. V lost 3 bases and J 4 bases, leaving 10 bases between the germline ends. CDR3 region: CASSFTTGYEQYF. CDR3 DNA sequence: TGTGCCAGCAGTTTTACGACAGGTTACGAGCAGTACTTC.

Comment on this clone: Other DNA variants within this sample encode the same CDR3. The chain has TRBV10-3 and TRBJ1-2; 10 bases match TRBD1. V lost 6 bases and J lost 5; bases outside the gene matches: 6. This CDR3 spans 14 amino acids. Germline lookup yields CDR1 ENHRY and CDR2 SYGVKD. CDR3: CAIRGQGINYGYTF. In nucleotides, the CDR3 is TGTGCCATCAGGGGACAGGGGATTAATTATGGCTACACCTTC.

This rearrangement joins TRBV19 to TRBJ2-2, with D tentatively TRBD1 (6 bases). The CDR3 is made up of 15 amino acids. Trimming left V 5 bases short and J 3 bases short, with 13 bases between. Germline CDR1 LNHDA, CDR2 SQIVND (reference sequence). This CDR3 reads CASSFQGQDTGELFF. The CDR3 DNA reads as TGTGCCAGTAGTTTTCAGGGGCAGGACACCGGGGAGCTGTTTTTT. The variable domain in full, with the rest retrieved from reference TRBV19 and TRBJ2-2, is DGGITQSPKYLFRKEGQNVTLSCEQNLNHDAMYWYRQDPGQGLRLIYYSQIVNDFQKGDIAEGYSVSREKKESFPLTVTSAQKNPTAFYLCASSFQGQDTGELFFGEGSRLTVL.

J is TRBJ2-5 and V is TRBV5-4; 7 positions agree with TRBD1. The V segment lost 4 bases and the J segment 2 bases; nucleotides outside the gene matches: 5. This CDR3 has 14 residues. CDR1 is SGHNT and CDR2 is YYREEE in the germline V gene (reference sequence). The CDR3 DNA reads TGTGCCAGCAGCGGGGGACAGAAACAAGAGACCCAGTACTTC. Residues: CASSGGQKQETQYF.

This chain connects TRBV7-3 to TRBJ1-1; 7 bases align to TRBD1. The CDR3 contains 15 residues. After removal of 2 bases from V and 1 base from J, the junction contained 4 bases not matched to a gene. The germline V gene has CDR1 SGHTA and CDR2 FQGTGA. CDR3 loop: CASSLQGGGNTEAFF. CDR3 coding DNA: TGTGCCAGCAGCTTACAGGGGGGAGGGAACACTGAAGCTTTCTTT.

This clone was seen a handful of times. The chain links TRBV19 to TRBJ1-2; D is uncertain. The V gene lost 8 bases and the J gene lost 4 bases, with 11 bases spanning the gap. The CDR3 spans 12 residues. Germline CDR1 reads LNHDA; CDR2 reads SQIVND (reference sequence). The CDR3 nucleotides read TGTGCCAGTCGGACGGAGGTCTATGGCTACACCTTC. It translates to CASRTEVYGYTF. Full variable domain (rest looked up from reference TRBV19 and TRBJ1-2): DGGITQSPKYLFRKEGQNVTLSCEQNLNHDAMYWYRQDPGQGLRLIYYSQIVNDFQKGDIAEGYSVSREKKESFPLTVTSAQKNPTAFYLCASRTEVYGYTFGSGTRLTVV.